This T cell receptor (beta chain) was observed in a study of T cells in Graves' hyperthyroidism and ophthalmopathy. Study background: Peripheral blood was obtained at initial diagnosis, preceding any treatment.

Amplification yielded TCR beta CDR3 regions, with RNA transcripts as the source. RT-PCR in the first round (using the HTBI primer set) targeted the TCR CDR3. TCRdb re-analysed the multiplex PCR reads in MiXCR, keeping a single row per CDR3 protein. The sample includes a few hundred thousand distinct CDR3 sequences, 20% to 25% of them seen just once. Enrolled ophthalmopathy patients presented with a Clinical Activity Score of at least 3, a NOSPECS grade of at least 4, and disease duration under 3 months. J lost 7 bases, V lost 0 bases, and 7 bases had no gene match. The V gene's germline CDR1 is SGHAT and CDR2 FQNNGV. The CDR3 consists of 16 residues.

The sequence came from a woman between 65 and 79 years old with Graves' ophthalmopathy. This sequence joins TRBV11-2 and TRBJ2-3; 10 bases map to TRBD2. Sequencing was done on a sample of blood. The CDR3 region is CASSLEASGSENTQYF. The DNA for the CDR3 is TGTGCCAGCAGCTTAGAGGCTAGCGGGAGCGAAAATACGCAGTATTTT.